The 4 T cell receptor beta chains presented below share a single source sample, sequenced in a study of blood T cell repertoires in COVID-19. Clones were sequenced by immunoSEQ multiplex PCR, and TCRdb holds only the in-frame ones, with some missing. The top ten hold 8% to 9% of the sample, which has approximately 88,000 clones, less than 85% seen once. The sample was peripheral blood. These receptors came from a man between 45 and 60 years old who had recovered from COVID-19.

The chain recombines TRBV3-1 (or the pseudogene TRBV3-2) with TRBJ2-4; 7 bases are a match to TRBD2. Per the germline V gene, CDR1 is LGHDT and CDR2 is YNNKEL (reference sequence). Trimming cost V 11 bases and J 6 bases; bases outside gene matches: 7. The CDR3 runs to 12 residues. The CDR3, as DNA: TGTGCCGCGGGAGCGAATGGAAACATTCAGTACTTC. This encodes CAAGANGNIQYF.

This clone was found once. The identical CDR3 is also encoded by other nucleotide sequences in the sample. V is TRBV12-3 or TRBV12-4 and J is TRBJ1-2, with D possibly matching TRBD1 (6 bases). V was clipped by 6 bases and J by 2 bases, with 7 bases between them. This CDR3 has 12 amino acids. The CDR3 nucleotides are TGTGCCAGCAGCACAGGGAACTATGGCTACACCTTC. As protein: CASSTGNYGYTF.

CDR3 in amino acids: CASSQTQGADTQYF. The CDR3 DNA reads as TGCGCCAGCAGCCAGACACAGGGGGCAGATACGCAGTATTTT. V gene TRBV4-1 combines with J gene TRBJ2-3; TRBD1 aligns across 8 bases. The J segment lost 4 bases and the V segment lost 3 bases, leaving 3 bases of the junction unmatched. The CDR3 has 14 residues. Germline V gene lookup returns CDR1 MGHRA and CDR2 YSYEKL.

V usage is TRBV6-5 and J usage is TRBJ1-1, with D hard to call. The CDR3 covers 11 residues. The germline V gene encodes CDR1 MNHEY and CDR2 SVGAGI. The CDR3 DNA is TGTACCTCTCAGGAGAACACTGAAGCTTTCTTT. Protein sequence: CTSQENTEAFF.